This T cell receptor beta chain was captured in a study of blood T cell repertoires in COVID-19. Whole-study context: Acute-phase and convalescent COVID-19 samples originated in the United States, Italy and Spain. PBMCs, B-cell-depleted T cells, or T cells provided the cDNA or gDNA that made up the material.

This CDR3 is built from 14 residues. Germline V CDR1 and CDR2: SGHTA, FQGNSA. V gave up 4 bases and J gave up 4 bases, with 12 bases separating them. Authors' processing steps: Estimation of nucleated cell counts relied on the amplification of reference gene primers. Profiling relied on immunoSEQ multiplex PCR, and the TCRdb table lists in-frame clones only, not all of them. From that table come the V and J calls and clone size; the DNA was used to work out D and trimming. This sample has approximately 77,000 clones, with 80% to 90% found just once. V and J are TRBV7-2 and TRBJ2-3, with D maybe TRBD1 (6 bases). The clonotype comes from a man in his thirties or forties with acute or convalescent COVID-19. The sample was peripheral blood. This CDR3 is CASSSLTGPDTQYF. In DNA, the CDR3 is TGTGCCAGCAGCTCCCTGACAGGTCCAGATACGCAGTATTTT.